The 14 T cell receptor beta chains below were found in one sample sequenced in a study of cytomegalovirus exposure and HLA in healthy donors (dated by TCRdb to the late 2010s). Libraries were built with the immunoSEQ multiplex PCR assay. TCRdb stores this immuneACCESS table with in-frame sequences only. Part of the clones is absent; in the studies checked, under half of the shortfall reflects unresolved V genes, and no reason is known for the rest. The sample table contains approximately 100,000 clones; only one count was recorded for roughly 90% of them. About 2.1% of the sample is held by the ten biggest clonotypes. Sequenced: PBMCs. These TCRs come from a young woman in good health and CMV-seronegative.

V gene TRBV7-9 combines with J gene TRBJ2-1; TRBD2 is a possible D gene (6 bases). The CDR3 length is 14 residues. The ends were cut back, 3 bases at V and 1 base at J, with 7 bases in the middle. Germline V gene lookup returns CDR1 SEHNR and CDR2 FQNEAQ (reference sequence). The CDR3 here is CASSFSGSYNEQFF. The CDR3, as DNA: TGTGCCAGCAGCTTTAGCGGTTCCTACAATGAGCAGTTCTTC.

The CDR3 sequence: CASSLSPGQGGEQYF. CDR3 bases: TGTGCCAGCAGCTTATCTCCGGGACAGGGCGGCGAGCAGTACTTC. The rearrangement uses TRBV5-5 and TRBJ2-7, with 9 positions matching TRBD1. Per germline, CDR1 SGHKS and CDR2 YYEKEE (reference sequence). CDR3 length equals 15 residues. Unmatched junction bases numbered 9, after V lost 2 bases and J lost 6 bases. Combining the CDR3 with reference TRBV5-5 and TRBJ2-7 gives the whole variable domain DAGVTQSPTHLIKTRGQQVTLRCSPISGHKSVSWYQQVLGQGPQFIFQYYEKEERGRGNFPDRFSARQFPNYSSELNVNALLLGDSALYLCASSLSPGQGGEQYFGPGTRLTVT.

The chain couples TRBV4-2 to TRBJ1-1; perhaps TRBD1 as D (6 bases). This CDR3 is 15 amino acids long. With 0 bases removed from V and 1 base from J, the gap between germline ends came to 9 bases. CDR1 is LGHNA, CDR2 YNFKEQ, per germline. The CDR3 bases are TGTGCCAGCAGCCAAGACCTGGGACAGAACACTGAAGCTTTCTTT. Protein sequence: CASSQDLGQNTEAFF.

This chain uses TRBV13 with TRBJ2-7; 11 bases map to TRBD2. Germline V gene lookup returns CDR1 PRHDT and CDR2 FYEKMQ (reference sequence). The CDR3 loop spans 16 amino acids. Germline trimming cut 0 bases from V and 0 bases from J; bases unmatched to any gene: 1. CDR3 in DNA: TGTGCCAGCAGCTTAGGGACTAGCGGGGCCTCCTACGAGCAGTACTTC. Translation gives CASSLGTSGASYEQYF.

The chain carries TRBV30 and TRBJ2-5, with D possibly TRBD2 on 5 matching bases. This CDR3 has 13 residues. V was clipped by 5 bases and J by 1 base, with 11 bases between them. Germline V gene data show CDR1 as GTSNPN and CDR2 as SVGIG (reference sequence). The CDR3 nucleotides read TGTGCCTGGGGTAAACTAGGCCAAGAGACCCAGTACTTC. It yields the protein CAWGKLGQETQYF.

The chain has TRBV5-6 and TRBJ2-7; weak D call: TRBD2 (6 bases). Trimming took off 4 bases at V and 4 bases at J, with 18 bases between the two ends. This CDR3 comprises 15 residues. The germline V gene encodes CDR1 SGHDT and CDR2 YYEEEE. The CDR3 bases are TGTGCCAGCAGCCCACGAGCGGACGGGGGTTACGAGCAGTACTTC. Protein sequence: CASSPRADGGYEQYF.

The V and J genes are TRBV11-3 and TRBJ2-3; 9 nucleotides line up with TRBD1. Germline V gene data show CDR1 as SGHNT and CDR2 as YENEEA. V dropped 5 bases and J dropped 5; count of bases not matched to a gene: 5. CDR3 length equals 14 residues. The CDR3: CASSHQDRGDTQYF. The CDR3 nucleotides are TGTGCCAGCAGCCATCAGGACAGGGGAGATACGCAGTATTTT. The full variable domain, in which reference TRBV11-3 and TRBJ2-3 provide the parts outside the CDR3, is EAGVVQSPRYKIIEKKQPVAFWCNPISGHNTLYWYLQNLGQGPELLIRYENEEAVDDSQLPKDRFSAERLKGVDSTLKIQPAELGDSAVYLCASSHQDRGDTQYFGPGTRLTVL.

The chain combines TRBV11-2 with TRBJ2-3; 7 bases line up with TRBD1. After removal of 5 bases from V and 1 base from J, the junction contained 3 bases not matched to a gene. CDR3 length equals 14 residues. CDR1 is SGHAT and CDR2 is FQNNGV in the germline V gene. The CDR3 DNA follows: TGTGCCAGCAGCCGAGGACAGGGCACAGATACGCAGTATTTT. Residues: CASSRGQGTDTQYF.

The V and J genes are TRBV7-2 and TRBJ2-7; perhaps TRBD1 as D (5 bases). V was clipped by 1 base and J by 2 bases, with 9 bases between them. CDR3 size: 14 residues. The germline CDR1 and CDR2 sequences are SGHTA and FQGNSA. The CDR3, as DNA: TGTGCCAGCAGCTTAGGGGGCGCCGCCTACGAGCAGTACTTC. This encodes CASSLGGAAYEQYF.

This sequence joins TRBV28 and TRBJ2-1; D might be TRBD1 (6 bases). The CDR3 length is 13 residues. Trimming took 4 bases from V and 15 from J, leaving 19 bases between them. Germline lookup yields CDR1 MDHEN and CDR2 SYDVKM. This chain's CDR3 is CASSSRLGANRFF. The CDR3 coding sequence is TGTGCCAGCAGTTCTAGACTGGGGGCTAATCGGTTCTTC.

The chain combines TRBV7-6 with TRBJ2-7; D unresolved. Per germline, CDR1 SGHVS and CDR2 FNYEAQ. The CDR3 is 18 amino acids. V lost 0 bases, J lost 6 bases, and 24 bases lay in between. The CDR3 spells CASSLAGSPGPSLREQYF. As DNA, the CDR3 is TGTGCCAGCAGCTTAGCGGGCTCCCCTGGCCCCTCCCTCCGCGAGCAGTACTTC.

This rearrangement joins TRBV5-1 to TRBJ2-7; TRBD1 agrees at 9 bases. CDR1 and CDR2 from the germline V gene are SGHRS and YFSETQ. Unmatched junction bases numbered 9, after V lost 5 bases and J lost 3 bases. The CDR3 has 15 amino acids. DNA for the CDR3: TGCGCCAGCAGTGACCCGGGACAGGGATTCTACGAGCAGTACTTC. This sequence encodes CASSDPGQGFYEQYF.

This clone appeared a single time. The rearrangement links TRBV10-3 to TRBJ2-3; unclear D gene. With 2 bases removed from V and 5 bases from J, the gap between germline ends came to 5 bases. The V gene's germline CDR1 is ENHRY and CDR2 SYGVKD. This CDR3 is 12 amino acids long. The CDR3 sequence is CAISEAIDTQYF. CDR3 nucleotides: TGTGCCATCAGTGAGGCTATAGATACGCAGTATTTT.

The chain carries TRBV2 and TRBJ2-3, with D possibly being TRBD1 (6 bases). V lost 5 bases, J lost 0 bases, and 12 bases lay in between. Germline V gene sequence: CDR1 SNHLY, CDR2 FYNNEI. CDR3 length equals 15 residues. The CDR3 sequence: CASSKQGPSTDTQYF. The CDR3 DNA sequence: TGTGCCAGCAGTAAACAGGGACCCAGCACAGATACGCAGTATTTT.